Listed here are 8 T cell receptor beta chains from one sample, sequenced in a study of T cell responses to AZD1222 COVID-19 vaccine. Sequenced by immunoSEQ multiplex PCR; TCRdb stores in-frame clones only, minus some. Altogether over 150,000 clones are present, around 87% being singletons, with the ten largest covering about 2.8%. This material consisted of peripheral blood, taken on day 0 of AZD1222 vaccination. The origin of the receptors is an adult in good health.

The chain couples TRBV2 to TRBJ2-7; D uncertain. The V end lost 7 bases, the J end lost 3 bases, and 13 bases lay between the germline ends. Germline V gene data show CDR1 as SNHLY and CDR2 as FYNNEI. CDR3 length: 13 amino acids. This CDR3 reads CASTADGGYEQYF. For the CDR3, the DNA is TGTGCCAGCACCGCGGACGGTGGCTACGAGCAGTACTTC. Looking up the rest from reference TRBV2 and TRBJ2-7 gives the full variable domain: EPEVTQTPSHQVTQMGQEVILRCVPISNHLYFYWYRQILGQKVEFLVSFYNNEISEKSEIFDDQFSVERPDGSNFTLKIRSTKLEDSAMYFCASTADGGYEQYFGPGTRLTVT.

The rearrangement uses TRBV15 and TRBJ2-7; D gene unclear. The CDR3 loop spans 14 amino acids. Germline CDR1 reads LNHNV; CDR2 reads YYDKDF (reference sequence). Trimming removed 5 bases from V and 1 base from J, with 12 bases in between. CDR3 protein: CATSLSSPSYEQYF. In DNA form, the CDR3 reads TGTGCCACCAGCTTAAGCTCACCGTCCTACGAGCAGTACTTC. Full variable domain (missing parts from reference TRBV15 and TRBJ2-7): DAMVIQNPRYQVTQFGKPVTLSCSQTLNHNVMYWYQQKSSQAPKLLFHYYDKDFNNEADTPDNFQSRRPNTSFCFLDIRSPGLGDTAMYLCATSLSSPSYEQYFGPGTRLTVT.

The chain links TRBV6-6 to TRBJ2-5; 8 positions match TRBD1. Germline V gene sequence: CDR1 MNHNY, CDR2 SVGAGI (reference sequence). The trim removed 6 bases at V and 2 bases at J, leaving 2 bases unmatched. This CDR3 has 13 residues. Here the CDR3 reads CASRRTGQETQYF. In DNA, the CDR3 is TGTGCCAGCAGACGGACAGGGCAAGAGACCCAGTACTTC.

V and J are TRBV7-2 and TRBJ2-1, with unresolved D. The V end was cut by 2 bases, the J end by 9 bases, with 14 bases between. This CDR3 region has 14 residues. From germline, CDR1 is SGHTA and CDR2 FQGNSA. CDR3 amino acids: CASSLNPDRLEQFF. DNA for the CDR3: TGTGCCAGCAGCTTAAACCCCGACCGGCTTGAGCAGTTCTTC.

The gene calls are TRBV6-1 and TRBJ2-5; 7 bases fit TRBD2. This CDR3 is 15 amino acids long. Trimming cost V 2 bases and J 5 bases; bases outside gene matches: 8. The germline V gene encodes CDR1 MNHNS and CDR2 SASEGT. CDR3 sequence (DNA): TGTGCCAGCAGTGAACTGGCGGGAGTGGGGGAGACCCAGTACTTC. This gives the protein CASSELAGVGETQYF.

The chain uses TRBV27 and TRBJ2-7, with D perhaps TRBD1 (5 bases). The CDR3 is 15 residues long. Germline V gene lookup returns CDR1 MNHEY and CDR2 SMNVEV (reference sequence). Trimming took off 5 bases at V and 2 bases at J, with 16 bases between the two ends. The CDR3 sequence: CASSGAARGAYEQYF. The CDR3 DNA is TGTGCCAGCAGTGGGGCGGCGCGTGGAGCCTACGAGCAGTACTTC.

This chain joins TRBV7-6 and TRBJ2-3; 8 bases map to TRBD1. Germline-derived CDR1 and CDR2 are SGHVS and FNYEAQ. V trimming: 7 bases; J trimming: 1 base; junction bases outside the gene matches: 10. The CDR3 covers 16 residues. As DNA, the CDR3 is TGTGCCAGCAACGAAAAGTACAGGGGGGGCACAGATACGCAGTATTTT. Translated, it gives CASNEKYRGGTDTQYF.

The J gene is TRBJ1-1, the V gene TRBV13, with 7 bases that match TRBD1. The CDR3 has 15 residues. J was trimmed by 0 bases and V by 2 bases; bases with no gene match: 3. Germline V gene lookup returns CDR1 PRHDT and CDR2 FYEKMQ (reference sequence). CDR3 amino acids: CASSLPGQLNTEAFF. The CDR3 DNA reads TGTGCCAGCAGCTTACCGGGACAGTTGAACACTGAAGCTTTCTTT.